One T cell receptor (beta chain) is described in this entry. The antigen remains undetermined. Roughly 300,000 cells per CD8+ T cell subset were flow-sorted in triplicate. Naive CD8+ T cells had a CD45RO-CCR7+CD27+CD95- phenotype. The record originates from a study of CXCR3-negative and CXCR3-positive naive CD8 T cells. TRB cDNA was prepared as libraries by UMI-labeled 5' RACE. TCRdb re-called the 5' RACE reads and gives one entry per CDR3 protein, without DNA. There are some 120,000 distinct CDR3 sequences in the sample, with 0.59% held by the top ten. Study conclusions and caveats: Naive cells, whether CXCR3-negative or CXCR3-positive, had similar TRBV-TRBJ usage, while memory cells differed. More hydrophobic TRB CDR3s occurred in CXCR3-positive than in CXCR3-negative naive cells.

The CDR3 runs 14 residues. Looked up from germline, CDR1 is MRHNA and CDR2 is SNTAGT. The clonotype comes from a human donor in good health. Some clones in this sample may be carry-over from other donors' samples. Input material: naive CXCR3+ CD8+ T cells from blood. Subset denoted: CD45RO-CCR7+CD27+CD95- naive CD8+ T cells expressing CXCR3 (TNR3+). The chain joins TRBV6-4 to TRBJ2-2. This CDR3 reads CASSDSAGTGELFF.